This is a list of T cell receptor beta chains from one sample in a study of blood T cell repertoires in COVID-19. Some clones are missing from TCRdb's copy, which holds only in-frame ones; the method was immunoSEQ multiplex PCR. This table has roughly 60,000 clones, approximately 88% appearing once. Sequenced: peripheral blood. The receptor set was obtained from a man younger than 45 with COVID-19, enrolled during active disease. Each CDR3 is given with its conserved first and last residue. D genes are given only for firm matches. Clone size, where shown, is once, few, many, or a class for clones that have expanded.

TRBV11-3	NA	TRBJ2-1	NA	TGTGCCAGCAGCGCGGGACCAAACTACAATGAGCAGTTCTTC	CASSAGPNYNEQFF
TRBV18	NA	TRBJ1-5	TRBD1	TGTGCCAGCTCACCAACTTATACAGGGGGCGCGGTGGATCAGCCCCAGCATTTT	CASSPTYTGGAVDQPQHF
TRBV19	NA	TRBJ2-1	NA	TGTGCCAGTAGTATAGAGGCAGGCGACAATGAGCAGTTCTTC	CASSIEAGDNEQFF
TRBV2	NA	TRBJ2-7	NA	TGTGCCAGCAGTAGCCACGTCGTTAGCTCCTACGAGCAGTACTTC	CASSSHVVSSYEQYF
TRBV11-3	NA	TRBJ2-1	TRBD1	TGTGCCAGCAGCTCCCGGACAGGCTACAATGAGCAGTTCTTC	CASSSRTGYNEQFF
TRBV2	NA	TRBJ1-5	TRBD1	TGTGCCAGCAGTCTCCGGACGACAGGGATAGGGAGAAATCAGCCCCAGCATTTT	CASSLRTTGIGRNQPQHF
TRBV6-5	NA	TRBJ2-6	TRBD1	TGTGCCAGCAGAAAAGGACAGGCTGGGGCCAACGTCCTGACTTTC	CASRKGQAGANVLTF
TRBV9	once	TRBJ2-2	NA	TGTGCCAGCAGCGAGCCCGCGGGCACCGGGGAGCTGTTTTTT	CASSEPAGTGELFF
TRBV29-1	NA	TRBJ2-7	TRBD2	TGCAGCGTTGAAGCTGGGACTAGCGGCGACGAGCAGTACTTC	CSVEAGTSGDEQYF
TRBV25-1	NA	TRBJ2-1	NA	TGTGCCAGCAGTGATACCTCGGACATCGATGAGCAGTTCTTC	CASSDTSDIDEQFF
TRBV6-1	NA	TRBJ2-3	TRBD2	TGTGCCAGCAGTGAAGCCAAGGGAGCGGGAGCAGATACGCAGTATTTT	CASSEAKGAGADTQYF
TRBV5-1	NA	TRBJ2-7	NA	TGCGCCAGCAGCACTGACAGGACGTTCTCCTACGAGCAGTACTTC	CASSTDRTFSYEQYF
TRBV27	NA	TRBJ2-7	TRBD1	TGTGCCAGCAGTTTGGTACAGGGGGACTACGAGCAGTACTTC	CASSLVQGDYEQYF
TRBV5-4	NA	TRBJ1-5	NA	TGTGCCAGCGGGCAGGGTGGACAGCCCCAGCATTTT	CASGQGGQPQHF